These 8 T cell receptor beta chains were sequenced from one sample in a study of cytomegalovirus exposure and HLA in healthy donors. Use of 60 Vbeta and 13 Jbeta primers characterized the PCR. TCRdb's copy holds only in-frame clones and misses some; the assay was immunoSEQ multiplex PCR. The data show about 140,000 clones, with 88% seen just once and roughly 0.5% held by the top ten. Sequencing used PBMCs. These receptors originate from a middle-aged woman in good health and CMV-seronegative.

The rearrangement links TRBV6-4 to TRBJ1-1, with D hard to call. Looked up from germline, CDR1 is MRHNA and CDR2 is SNTAGT. This CDR3 has 14 amino acids. The germline V and J ends were trimmed by 3 bases and 0 bases, with 8 bases remaining between them. This CDR3 is CASSEAFMNTEAFF. As DNA, the CDR3 is TGTGCCAGCAGTGAGGCCTTCATGAACACTGAAGCTTTCTTT.

This chain links TRBV5-1 with TRBJ2-7; 14 bases fit TRBD2. Germline CDR1 reads SGHRS; CDR2 reads YFSETQ. This CDR3 is 17 amino acids long. J lost 3 bases, V lost 0 bases, and 5 bases had no gene match. The DNA of the CDR3 is TGCGCCAGCAGCTTGGGGGGGACTAGCGGGGGCCACTACGAGCAGTACTTC. Its translation is CASSLGGTSGGHYEQYF.

The chain couples TRBV11-2 to TRBJ2-7; perhaps TRBD1 as D (5 bases). Germline V lookup: CDR1 SGHAT, CDR2 FQNNGV. Trimming shortened V by 0 bases and J by 6 bases, and 9 bases separated the two germline ends. CDR3 length equals 13 residues. CDR3 sequence reads: CASSLDPRVEQYF. CDR3 sequence (DNA): TGTGCCAGCAGCTTAGATCCCAGGGTCGAGCAGTACTTC.

The chain couples TRBV6-5 to TRBJ2-5, with D possibly matching TRBD1 (7 bases). Germline assignment: CDR1 MNHEY and CDR2 SVGAGI. The CDR3 consists of 13 residues. V lost 2 bases and J lost 5, with 9 bases in between. CDR3: CASSYAGGETQYF. The CDR3 DNA sequence: TGTGCCAGCAGTTACGCAGGGGGGGAGACCCAGTACTTC.

The J gene is TRBJ2-3, the V gene TRBV7-9; D uncertain. V shed 3 bases and J shed 6 bases, with 7 bases lying between them. The CDR3 extends over 12 amino acids. The germline gives CDR1 SEHNR, CDR2 FQNEAQ (reference sequence). The CDR3 nucleotides read TGTGCCAGCAGCTTGTACCAGGATACGCAGTATTTT. Residues: CASSLYQDTQYF. The variable domain in full, with the rest retrieved from reference TRBV7-9 and TRBJ2-3, is DTGVSQNPRHKITKRGQNVTFRCDPISEHNRLYWYRQTLGQGPEFLTYFQNEAQLEKSRLLSDRFSAERPKGSFSTLEIQRTEQGDSAMYLCASSLYQDTQYFGPGTRLTVL.

This chain links TRBV9 with TRBJ2-4; D is possibly TRBD1 (6 bases). Germline loops: CDR1 SGDLS, CDR2 YYNGEE. This CDR3 contains 14 residues. V was shortened by 3 bases and J by 7 bases, with 14 bases between the two germline ends. The CDR3 sequence is CASSAQGFGNIQYF. CDR3 nucleotide sequence: TGTGCCAGCAGCGCTCAGGGGTTCGGGAACATTCAGTACTTC. The whole variable domain, filled in from reference TRBV9 and TRBJ2-4, reads DSGVTQTPKHLITATGQRVTLRCSPRSGDLSVYWYQQSLDQGLQFLIQYYNGEERAKGNILERFSAQQFPDLHSELNLSSLELGDSALYFCASSAQGFGNIQYFGAGTRLSVL.

The rearrangement uses TRBV12-1 and TRBJ2-5; the table's D call TRBD1 went unverified against the DNA. TRBJ2-7 matches the DNA end more closely, so the J call is doubtful. TRBV12-1 is assigned pseudogene status. The CDR3 is 13 amino acids. CDR3 nucleotide sequence: TGTGCCAGCAGCTTTCAGGGATCCTACGAGCAGTACTTC. Translated: CASSFQGSYEQYF.

The chain uses TRBV11-3 and TRBJ2-7, with D perhaps TRBD2 (6 bases). Trimming took 6 bases from V and 5 from J, leaving 11 bases between them. This CDR3 spans 12 amino acids. In germline, CDR1 is SGHNT, CDR2 YENEEA. For the CDR3, the DNA is TGTGCCAGCAGGCGGGACGGGGACGAGCAGTACTTC. Translated, it gives CASRRDGDEQYF. The variable domain in full, completed from reference TRBV11-3 and TRBJ2-7, reads EAGVVQSPRYKIIEKKQPVAFWCNPISGHNTLYWYLQNLGQGPELLIRYENEEAVDDSQLPKDRFSAERLKGVDSTLKIQPAELGDSAVYLCASRRDGDEQYFGPGTRLTVT.